This TCR beta chain derives from a study of blood T cell repertoires in COVID-19 (dated by TCRdb to 2020 to 2022). At the level of the whole study: The collaborator samples originated in the United States, Italy and Spain and spanned the acute and convalescent phases of COVID-19. The repertoires were released in a freely available public database meant as a resource for research on the immune response to SARS-CoV-2. The prospective study material was composed of cDNA or gDNA derived from T cells, B-cell-depleted T cells, or PBMCs. Samples came from the ongoing ImmuneRACE study (first 160 participants) plus 1,254 subjects from 6 global collaborators. Nearly every sample came with metadata listing a de-identified subject ID, COVID-19 status, age in years and sex. Deeply sampled blood TCRbeta repertoires from subjects exposed to, actively infected with, or recovered from COVID-19 were included in the dataset. HLA class I and class II types, where available, came from metadata supplied by the sample provider rather than from assay-based typing. What the authors observed across the whole study: How much clinical and demographic metadata was included differed by source and by participant, and the metadata was provided uncurated.

Whole blood was collected in K2EDTA tubes by collaborating institutions according to the institutions' own protocols. For TCRbeta analysis, collaborator samples were shipped as frozen whole blood, as isolated PBMCs, or as DNA extracted from either sample type. As for this clone: Which antigen it targets is not known. No much larger clonotype is one base removed from it; base qualities were not supplied. The identical CDR3 is also encoded by other nucleotide sequences in the sample.

TCRbeta CDR3 regions were amplified from genomic DNA by means of the immunoSEQ Assay, a bias-controlled multiplex PCR. In the original analysis: Nucleated cell counts per sample were estimated from amplification of reference gene primers within the assay. To quantify the absolute abundance of each unique TCRbeta CDR3 rearrangement, sequence reads were collapsed and filtered. For each sample, productive Simpson clonality was calculated by taking the square root of Simpson's diversity index across productive rearrangements. As stored in TCRdb, this immuneACCESS dataset retains in-frame rearrangements with V and J assigned. A fraction of the clones does not appear; measured against another copy, unresolved V genes explain less than half of the discrepancy, and the remainder lacks a known reason. The V and J calls and clone size come from that table; D and trimming were worked out from the DNA. This sample holds roughly 260,000 clones; approximately 85% were observed only once. Approximately 4.5% of the sample rests with the top ten.

Sequences were obtained from peripheral blood. This sequence originates from a woman between 65 and 79 years old with acute or convalescent COVID-19.

The CDR3 loop reads CASRTSGGDEQYF. The DNA sequence is as follows: TGTGCCAGCAGGACTAGCGGGGGCGACGAGCAGTACTTC. Rearrangement joined TRBV6-5 to TRBJ2-7, and TRBD2 aligns with 12 junction nucleotides. The germline V gene supplies CDR1 MNHEY and CDR2 SVGAGI. The CDR3 sequence holds 13 residues, the cysteine and phenylalanine included. This entry keeps only the CDR3 DNA: 39 bases, framed from base 1. After removal of 6 bases from V and 5 bases from J, the junction retains 2 bases not matched to a gene.